This is a list of T cell receptor beta chains from one sample in a study of T cell repertoires in cytomegalovirus infection. MiXCR, run by TCRdb on the reads, gives a single entry per CDR3 protein. The profile shows hundreds of thousands of distinct CDR3 sequences, less than 20% of them singletons. The source material was PBMCs. The source is a human donor in good health (CMV status not recorded). Some clones in this sample may be carry-over from other donors' samples. CDR3s include the opening cysteine and the closing phenylalanine or tryptophan. A D gene is named only where the DNA matches it firmly.

cdr3_aa: CASSIPSGYNEQFF; j_call: TRBJ2-1; v_call: TRBV19; d_call: .
cdr3_aa: CASSVFADTQYF; j_call: TRBJ2-3; v_call: TRBV7-2; d_call: .
cdr3_aa: CASSLRTVASPLHF; j_call: TRBJ1-6; v_call: TRBV7-2; d_call: .
cdr3_aa: CASSSPRQGARLNTGELFF; j_call: TRBJ2-2; v_call: TRBV3-1; d_call: TRBD1
cdr3_aa: CASRLRTEPTVHF; j_call: TRBJ2-3; v_call: TRBV27; d_call: .
cdr3_aa: CASTGASSYNEQFF; j_call: TRBJ2-1; v_call: TRBV7-2; d_call: .
cdr3_aa: CASSLRTTGELFF; j_call: TRBJ2-2; v_call: TRBV7-2; d_call: .
cdr3_aa: CASSLDSHYGYTF; j_call: TRBJ1-2; v_call: TRBV5-4; d_call: .
cdr3_aa: CAISESSGGFSSSYNEQFF; j_call: TRBJ2-1; v_call: TRBV10-3; d_call: TRBD2
cdr3_aa: CASSMRRNTEAFF; j_call: TRBJ1-1; v_call: TRBV19; d_call: .